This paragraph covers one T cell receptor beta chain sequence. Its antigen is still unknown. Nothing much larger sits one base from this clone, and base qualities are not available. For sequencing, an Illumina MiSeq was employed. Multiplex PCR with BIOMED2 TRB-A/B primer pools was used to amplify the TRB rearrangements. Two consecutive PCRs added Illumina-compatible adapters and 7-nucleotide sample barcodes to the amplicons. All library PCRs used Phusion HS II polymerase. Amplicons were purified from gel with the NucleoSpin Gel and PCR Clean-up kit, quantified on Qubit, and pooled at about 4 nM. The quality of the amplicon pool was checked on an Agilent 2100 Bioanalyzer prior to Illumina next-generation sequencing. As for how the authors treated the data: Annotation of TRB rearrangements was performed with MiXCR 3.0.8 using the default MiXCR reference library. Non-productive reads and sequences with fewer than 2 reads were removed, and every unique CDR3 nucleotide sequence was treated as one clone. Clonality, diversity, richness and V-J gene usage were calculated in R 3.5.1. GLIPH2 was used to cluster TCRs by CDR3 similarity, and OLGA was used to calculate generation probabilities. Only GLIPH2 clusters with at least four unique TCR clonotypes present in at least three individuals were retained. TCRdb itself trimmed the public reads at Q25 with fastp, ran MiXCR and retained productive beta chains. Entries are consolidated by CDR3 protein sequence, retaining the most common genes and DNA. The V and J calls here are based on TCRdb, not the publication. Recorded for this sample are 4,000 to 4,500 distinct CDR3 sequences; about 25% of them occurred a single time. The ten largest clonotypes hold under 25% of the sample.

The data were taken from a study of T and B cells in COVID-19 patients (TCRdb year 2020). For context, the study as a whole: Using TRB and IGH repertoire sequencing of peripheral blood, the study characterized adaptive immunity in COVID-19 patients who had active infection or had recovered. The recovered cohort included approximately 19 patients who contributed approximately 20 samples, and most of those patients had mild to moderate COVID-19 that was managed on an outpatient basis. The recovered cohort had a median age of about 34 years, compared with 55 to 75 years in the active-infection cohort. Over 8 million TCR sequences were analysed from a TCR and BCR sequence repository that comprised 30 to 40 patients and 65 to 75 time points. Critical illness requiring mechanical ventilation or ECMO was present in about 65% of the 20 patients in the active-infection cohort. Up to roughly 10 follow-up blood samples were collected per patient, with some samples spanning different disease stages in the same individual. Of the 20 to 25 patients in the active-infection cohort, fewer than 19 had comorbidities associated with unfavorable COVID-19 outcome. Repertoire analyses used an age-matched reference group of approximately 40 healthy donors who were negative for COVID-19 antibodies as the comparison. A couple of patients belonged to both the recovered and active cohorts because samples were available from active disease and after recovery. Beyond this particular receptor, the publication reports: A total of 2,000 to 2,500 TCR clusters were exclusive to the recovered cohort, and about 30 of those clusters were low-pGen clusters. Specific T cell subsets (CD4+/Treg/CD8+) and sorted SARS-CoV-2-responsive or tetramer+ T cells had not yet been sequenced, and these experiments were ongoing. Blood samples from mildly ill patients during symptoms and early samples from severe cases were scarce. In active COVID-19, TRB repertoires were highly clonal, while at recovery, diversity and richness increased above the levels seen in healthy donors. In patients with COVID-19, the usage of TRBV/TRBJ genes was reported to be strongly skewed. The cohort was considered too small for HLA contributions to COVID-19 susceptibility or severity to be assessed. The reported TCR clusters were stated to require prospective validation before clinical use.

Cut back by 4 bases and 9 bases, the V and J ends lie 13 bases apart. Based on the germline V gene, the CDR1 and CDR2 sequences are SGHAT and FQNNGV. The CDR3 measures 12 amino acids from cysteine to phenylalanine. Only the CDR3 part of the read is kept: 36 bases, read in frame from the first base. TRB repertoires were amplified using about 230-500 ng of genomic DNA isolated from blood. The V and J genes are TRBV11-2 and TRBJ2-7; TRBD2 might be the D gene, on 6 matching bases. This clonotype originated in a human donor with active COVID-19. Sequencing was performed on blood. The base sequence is TGTGCCAGCAGCTACGACCGGGACTCGCAGTACTTC. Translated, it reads CASSYDRDSQYF.